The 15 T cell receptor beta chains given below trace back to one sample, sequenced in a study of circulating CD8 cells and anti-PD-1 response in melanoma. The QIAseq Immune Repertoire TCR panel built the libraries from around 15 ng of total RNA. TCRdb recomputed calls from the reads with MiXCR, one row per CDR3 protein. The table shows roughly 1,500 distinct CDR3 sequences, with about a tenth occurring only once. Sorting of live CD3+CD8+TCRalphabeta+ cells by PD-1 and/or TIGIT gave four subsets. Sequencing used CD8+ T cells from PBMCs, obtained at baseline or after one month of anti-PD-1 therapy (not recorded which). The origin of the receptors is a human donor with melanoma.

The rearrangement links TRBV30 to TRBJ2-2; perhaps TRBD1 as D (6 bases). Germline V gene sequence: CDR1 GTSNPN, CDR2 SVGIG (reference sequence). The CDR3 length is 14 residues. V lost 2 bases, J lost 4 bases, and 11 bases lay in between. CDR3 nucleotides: TGTGCCTGGAGTCCTCAGGGGTTCACCGGGGAGCTGTTTTTT. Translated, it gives CAWSPQGFTGELFF.

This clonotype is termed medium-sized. The CDR3 DNA is TGTGCCAGCAGCTTGGGTCCGAACTACGAGCAGTACTTC. It codes for CASSLGPNYEQYF. The chain has TRBV5-6 and TRBJ2-7; unclear D gene. From germline, CDR1 is SGHDT and CDR2 YYEEEE. The CDR3 consists of 13 residues. The V gene lost 0 bases and the J gene lost 3 bases, with 7 bases spanning the gap.

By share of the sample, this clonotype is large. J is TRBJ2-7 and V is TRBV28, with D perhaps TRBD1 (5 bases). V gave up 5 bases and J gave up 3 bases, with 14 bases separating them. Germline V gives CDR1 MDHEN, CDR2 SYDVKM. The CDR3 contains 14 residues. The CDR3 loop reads CASSPGGRVYEQYF. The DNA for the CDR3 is TGTGCCAGCAGTCCCGGCGGCAGGGTCTACGAGCAGTACTTC.

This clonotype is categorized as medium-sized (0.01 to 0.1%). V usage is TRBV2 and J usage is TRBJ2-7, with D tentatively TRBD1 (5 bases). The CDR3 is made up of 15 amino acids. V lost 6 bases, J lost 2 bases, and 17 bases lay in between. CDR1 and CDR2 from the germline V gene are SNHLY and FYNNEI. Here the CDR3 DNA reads TGTGCCAGCAGCCCCGGCGAAGGGGCCCCCTACGAGCAGTACTTC. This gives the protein CASSPGEGAPYEQYF.

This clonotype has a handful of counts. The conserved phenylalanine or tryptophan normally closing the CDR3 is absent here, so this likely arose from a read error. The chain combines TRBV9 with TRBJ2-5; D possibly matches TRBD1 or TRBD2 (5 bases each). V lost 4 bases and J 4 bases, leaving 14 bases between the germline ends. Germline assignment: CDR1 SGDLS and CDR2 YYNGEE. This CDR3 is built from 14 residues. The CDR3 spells CASSSRDAPETQYY. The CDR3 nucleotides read TGTGCCAGCAGCTCCCGGGACGCCCCAGAGACCCAGTACTAC.

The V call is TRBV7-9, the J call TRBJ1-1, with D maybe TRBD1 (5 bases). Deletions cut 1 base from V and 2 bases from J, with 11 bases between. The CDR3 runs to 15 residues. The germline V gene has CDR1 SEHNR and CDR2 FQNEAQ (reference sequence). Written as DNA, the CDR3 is TGTGCCAGCAGCTTAGGTCAGGGATCTAACACTGAAGCTTTCTTT. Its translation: CASSLGQGSNTEAFF.

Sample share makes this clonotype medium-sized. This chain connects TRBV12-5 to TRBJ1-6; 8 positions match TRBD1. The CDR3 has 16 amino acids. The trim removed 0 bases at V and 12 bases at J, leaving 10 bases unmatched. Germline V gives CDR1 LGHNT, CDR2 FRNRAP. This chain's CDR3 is CASGLVPGQGFLPLHF. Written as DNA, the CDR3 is TGTGCTAGTGGTTTGGTACCCGGACAGGGATTTCTACCCCTCCACTTT.

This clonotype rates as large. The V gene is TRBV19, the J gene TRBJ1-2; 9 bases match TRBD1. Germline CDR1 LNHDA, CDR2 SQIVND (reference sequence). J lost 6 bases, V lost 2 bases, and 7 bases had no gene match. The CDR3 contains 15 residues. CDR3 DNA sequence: TGTGCCAGTAGTATAACAGGGGGCGCGTCGGATGGCTACACCTTC. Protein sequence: CASSITGGASDGYTF.

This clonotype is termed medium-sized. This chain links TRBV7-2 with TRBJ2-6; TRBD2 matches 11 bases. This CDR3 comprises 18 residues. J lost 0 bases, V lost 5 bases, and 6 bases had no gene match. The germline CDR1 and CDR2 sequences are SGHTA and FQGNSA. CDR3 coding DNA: TGTGCCAGCAGCCTGGGACTAGCGGTTTACTCTGGGGCCAACGTCCTGACTTTC. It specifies CASSLGLAVYSGANVLTF.

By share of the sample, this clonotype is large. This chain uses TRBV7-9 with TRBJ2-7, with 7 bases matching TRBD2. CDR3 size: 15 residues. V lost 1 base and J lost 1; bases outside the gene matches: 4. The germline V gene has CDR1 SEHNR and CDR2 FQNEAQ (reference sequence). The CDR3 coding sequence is TGTGCCAGCAGCTTAGGGACGGGGGGATCCTACGAGCAGTACTTC. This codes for CASSLGTGGSYEQYF.

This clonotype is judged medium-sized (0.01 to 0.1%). DNA for the CDR3: TGTGCCAGCAGTGAAGGAGTTTACACTGAAGCTTTCTTT. This sequence encodes CASSEGVYTEAFF. The V and J genes are TRBV25-1 and TRBJ1-1; D gene unclear. The CDR3 loop spans 13 amino acids. V was trimmed by 2 bases and J by 3 bases, leaving 7 bases between them. Germline lookup yields CDR1 MGHDK and CDR2 SYGVNS.

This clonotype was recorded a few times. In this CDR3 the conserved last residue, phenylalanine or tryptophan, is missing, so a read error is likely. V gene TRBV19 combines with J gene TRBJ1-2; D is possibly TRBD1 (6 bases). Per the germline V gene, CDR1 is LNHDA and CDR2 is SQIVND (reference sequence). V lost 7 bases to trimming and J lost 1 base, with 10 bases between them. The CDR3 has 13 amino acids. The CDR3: CASMSGDNYGYTS. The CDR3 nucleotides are TGTGCCAGTATGTCAGGGGATAACTATGGCTACACCTCC.

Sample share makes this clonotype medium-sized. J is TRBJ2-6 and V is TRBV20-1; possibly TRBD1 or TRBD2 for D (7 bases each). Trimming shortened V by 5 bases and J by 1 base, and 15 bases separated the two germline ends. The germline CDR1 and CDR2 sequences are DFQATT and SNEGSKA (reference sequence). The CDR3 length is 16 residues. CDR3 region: CSASPGGVSGANVLTF. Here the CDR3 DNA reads TGCAGTGCTTCCCCAGGGGGGGTTTCTGGGGCCAACGTCCTGACTTTC.

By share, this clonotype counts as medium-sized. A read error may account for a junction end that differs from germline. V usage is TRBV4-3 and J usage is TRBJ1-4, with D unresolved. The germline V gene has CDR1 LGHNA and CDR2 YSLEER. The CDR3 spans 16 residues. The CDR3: CASSQDRVGINEKLFF. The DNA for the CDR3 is TGCGCCAGCAGCCAAGATCGAGTTGGGATTAATGAGAAACTGTTTTTT.

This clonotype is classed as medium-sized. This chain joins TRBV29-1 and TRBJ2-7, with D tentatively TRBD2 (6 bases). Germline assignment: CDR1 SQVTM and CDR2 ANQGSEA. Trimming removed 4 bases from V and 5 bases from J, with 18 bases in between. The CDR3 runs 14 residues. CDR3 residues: CSVAMDPEGHEQYF. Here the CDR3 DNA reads TGCAGCGTTGCCATGGACCCGGAGGGGCACGAGCAGTACTTC.